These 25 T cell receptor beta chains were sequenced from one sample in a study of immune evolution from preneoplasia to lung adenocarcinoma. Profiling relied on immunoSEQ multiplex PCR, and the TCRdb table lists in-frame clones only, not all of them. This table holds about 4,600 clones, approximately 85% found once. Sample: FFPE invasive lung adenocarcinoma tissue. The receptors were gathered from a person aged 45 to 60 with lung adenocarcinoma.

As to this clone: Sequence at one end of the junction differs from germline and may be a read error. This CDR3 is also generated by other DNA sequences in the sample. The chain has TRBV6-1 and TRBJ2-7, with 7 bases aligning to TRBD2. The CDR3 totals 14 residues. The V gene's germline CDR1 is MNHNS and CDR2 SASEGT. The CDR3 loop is CASIKSGTSYEQYF. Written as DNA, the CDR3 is TGTGCCAGCATAAAAAGCGGGACCTCCTACGAACAGTACTTC.

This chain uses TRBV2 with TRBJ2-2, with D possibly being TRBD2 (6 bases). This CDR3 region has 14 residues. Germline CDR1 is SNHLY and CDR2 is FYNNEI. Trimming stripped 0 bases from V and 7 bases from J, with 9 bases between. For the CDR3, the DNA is TGTGCCAGCAGTGAAGCTCTGGACTACGGGGAGCTGTTTTTT. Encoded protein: CASSEALDYGELFF.

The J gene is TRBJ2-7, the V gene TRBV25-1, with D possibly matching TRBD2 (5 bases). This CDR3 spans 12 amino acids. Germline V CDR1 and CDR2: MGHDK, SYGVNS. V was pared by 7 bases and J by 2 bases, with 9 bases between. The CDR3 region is CASKAETYEQYF. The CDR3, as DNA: TGTGCCAGCAAAGCGGAGACCTACGAGCAGTACTTC.

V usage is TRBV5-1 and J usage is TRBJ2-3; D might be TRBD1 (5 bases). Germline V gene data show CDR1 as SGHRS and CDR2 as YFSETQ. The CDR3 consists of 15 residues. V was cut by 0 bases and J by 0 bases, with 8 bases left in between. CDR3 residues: CASSLGQTSTDTQYF. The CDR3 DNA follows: TGCGCCAGCAGCTTGGGACAGACCAGCACAGATACGCAGTATTTT.

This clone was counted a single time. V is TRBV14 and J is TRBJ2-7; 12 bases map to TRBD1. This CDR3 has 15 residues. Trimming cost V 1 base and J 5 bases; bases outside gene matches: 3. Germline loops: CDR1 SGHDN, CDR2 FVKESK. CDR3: CASSQGDRGRDEQYF. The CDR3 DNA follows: TGTGCCAGCAGCCAAGGGGACAGGGGGCGCGACGAGCAGTACTTC.

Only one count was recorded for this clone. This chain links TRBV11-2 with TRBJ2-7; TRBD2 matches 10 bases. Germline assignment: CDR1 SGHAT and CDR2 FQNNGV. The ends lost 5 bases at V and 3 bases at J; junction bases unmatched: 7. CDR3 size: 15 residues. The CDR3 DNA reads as TGTGCCAGCAGCGCACTAGCGGGAAAGGTCTACGAGCAGTACTTC. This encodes CASSALAGKVYEQYF.

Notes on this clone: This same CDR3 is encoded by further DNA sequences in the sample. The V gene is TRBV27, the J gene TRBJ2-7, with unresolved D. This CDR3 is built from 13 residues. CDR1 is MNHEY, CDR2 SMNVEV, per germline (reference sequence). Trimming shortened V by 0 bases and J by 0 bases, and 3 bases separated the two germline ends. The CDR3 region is CASSLSGSYEQYF. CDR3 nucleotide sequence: TGTGCCAGCAGTTTATCTGGCTCCTACGAGCAGTACTTC.

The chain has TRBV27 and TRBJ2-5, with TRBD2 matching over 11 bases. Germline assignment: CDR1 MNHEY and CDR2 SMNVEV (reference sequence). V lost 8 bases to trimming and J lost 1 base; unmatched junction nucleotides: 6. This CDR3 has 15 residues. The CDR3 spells CASGIAGGAQETQYF. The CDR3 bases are TGTGCCAGCGGGATAGCGGGAGGGGCCCAAGAGACCCAGTACTTC.

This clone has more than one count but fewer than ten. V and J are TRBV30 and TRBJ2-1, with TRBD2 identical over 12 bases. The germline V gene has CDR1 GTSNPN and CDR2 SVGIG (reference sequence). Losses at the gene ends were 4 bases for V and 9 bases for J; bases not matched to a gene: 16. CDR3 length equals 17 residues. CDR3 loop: CAWNLMVTSGSWGEQFF. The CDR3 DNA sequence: TGTGCCTGGAACCTTATGGTGACTAGCGGGAGTTGGGGTGAGCAGTTCTTC.

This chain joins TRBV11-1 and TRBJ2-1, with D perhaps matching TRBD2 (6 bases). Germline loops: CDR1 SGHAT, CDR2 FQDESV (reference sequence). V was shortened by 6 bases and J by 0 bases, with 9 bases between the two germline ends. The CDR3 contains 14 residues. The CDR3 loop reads CASSWGVSYNEQFF. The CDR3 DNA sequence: TGTGCCAGCAGTTGGGGGGTCTCCTACAATGAGCAGTTCTTC.

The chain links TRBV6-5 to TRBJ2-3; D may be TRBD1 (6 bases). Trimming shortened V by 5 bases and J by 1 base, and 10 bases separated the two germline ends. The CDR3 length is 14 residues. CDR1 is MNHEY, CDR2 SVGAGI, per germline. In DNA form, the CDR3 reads TGTGCCAGCAGTCTTAACAGGGGCACAGATACGCAGTATTTT. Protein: CASSLNRGTDTQYF.

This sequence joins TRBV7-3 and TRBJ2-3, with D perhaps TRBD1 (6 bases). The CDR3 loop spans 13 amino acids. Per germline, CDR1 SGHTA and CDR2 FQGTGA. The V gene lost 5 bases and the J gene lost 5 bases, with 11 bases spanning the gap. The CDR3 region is CASSPSRGDTQYF. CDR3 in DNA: TGTGCCAGCAGCCCATCCAGGGGAGATACGCAGTATTTT.

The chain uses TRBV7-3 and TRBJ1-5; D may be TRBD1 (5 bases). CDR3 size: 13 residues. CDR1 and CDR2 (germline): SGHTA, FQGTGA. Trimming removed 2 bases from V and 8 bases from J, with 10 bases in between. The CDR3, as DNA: TGTGCCAGCAGCTTAGGCCAAGGGGAGCCCCAGCATTTT. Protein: CASSLGQGEPQHF.

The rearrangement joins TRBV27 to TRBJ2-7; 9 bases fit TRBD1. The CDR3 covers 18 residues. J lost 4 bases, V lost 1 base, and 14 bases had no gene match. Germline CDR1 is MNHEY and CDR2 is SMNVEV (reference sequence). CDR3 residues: CASSLLGQGSIGAYEQYF. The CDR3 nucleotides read TGTGCCAGCAGTTTATTGGGACAGGGAAGTATAGGGGCTTACGAGCAGTACTTC.

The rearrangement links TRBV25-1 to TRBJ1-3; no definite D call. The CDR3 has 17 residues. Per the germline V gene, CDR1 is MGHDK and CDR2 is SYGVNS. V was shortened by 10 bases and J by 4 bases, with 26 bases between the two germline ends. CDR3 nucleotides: TGTGCCATACCCTCGGGGTGGAGGCTAACAAAGGGAAACACCATATATTTT. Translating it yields CAIPSGWRLTKGNTIYF.

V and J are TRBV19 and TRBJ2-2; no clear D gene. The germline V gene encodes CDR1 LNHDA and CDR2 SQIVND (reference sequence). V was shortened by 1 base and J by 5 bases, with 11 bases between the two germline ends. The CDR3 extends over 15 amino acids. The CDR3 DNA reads TGTGCCAGTAGTATAGGGACGCAAGTTACCGGGGAGCTGTTTTTT. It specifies CASSIGTQVTGELFF.

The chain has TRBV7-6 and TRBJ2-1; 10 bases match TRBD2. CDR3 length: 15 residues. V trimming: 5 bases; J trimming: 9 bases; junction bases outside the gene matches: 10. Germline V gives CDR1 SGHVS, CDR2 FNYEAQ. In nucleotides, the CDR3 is TGTGCCAGCAGCCCTTTGGCTAGCGGGAGCGGTGAGCAGTTCTTC. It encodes CASSPLASGSGEQFF.

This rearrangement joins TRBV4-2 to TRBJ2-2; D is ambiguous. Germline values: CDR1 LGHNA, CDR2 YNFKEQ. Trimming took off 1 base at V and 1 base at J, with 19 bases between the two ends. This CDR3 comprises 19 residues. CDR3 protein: CASSQVWAGTSLNTGELFF. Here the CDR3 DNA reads TGTGCCAGCAGCCAAGTCTGGGCTGGAACCTCGTTGAACACCGGGGAGCTGTTTTTT.

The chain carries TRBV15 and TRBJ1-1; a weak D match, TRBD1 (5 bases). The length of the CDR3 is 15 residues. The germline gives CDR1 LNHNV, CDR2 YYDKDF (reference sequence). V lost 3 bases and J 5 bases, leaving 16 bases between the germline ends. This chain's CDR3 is CATSSRLTGVTEAFF. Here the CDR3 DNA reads TGTGCCACCAGCAGCCGCCTTACGGGGGTGACTGAAGCTTTCTTT.

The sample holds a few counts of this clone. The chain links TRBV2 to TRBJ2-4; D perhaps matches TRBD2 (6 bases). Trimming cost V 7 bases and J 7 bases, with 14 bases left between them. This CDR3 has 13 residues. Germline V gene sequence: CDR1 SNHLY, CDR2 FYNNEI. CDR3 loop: CASTGGAGNIQYF. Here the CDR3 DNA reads TGTGCCAGCACCGGAGGGGCAGGGAACATTCAGTACTTC. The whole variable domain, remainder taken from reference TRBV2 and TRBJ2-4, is EPEVTQTPSHQVTQMGQEVILRCVPISNHLYFYWYRQILGQKVEFLVSFYNNEISEKSEIFDDQFSVERPDGSNFTLKIRSTKLEDSAMYFCASTGGAGNIQYFGAGTRLSVL.

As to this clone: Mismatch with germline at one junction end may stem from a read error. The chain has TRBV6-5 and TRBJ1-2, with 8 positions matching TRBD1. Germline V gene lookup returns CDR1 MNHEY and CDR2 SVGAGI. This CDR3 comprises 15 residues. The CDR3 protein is CASSYSPDRVYGYTF. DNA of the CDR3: TGTGCTAGCAGTTACTCCCCGGACAGGGTCTATGGCTACACCTTC.

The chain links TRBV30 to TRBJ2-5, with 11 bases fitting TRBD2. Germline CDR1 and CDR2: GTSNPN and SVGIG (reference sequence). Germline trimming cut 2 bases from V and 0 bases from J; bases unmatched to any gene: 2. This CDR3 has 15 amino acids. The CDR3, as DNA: TGTGCCTGGAGTCCGACTAGCGGGAACCAAGAGACCCAGTACTTC. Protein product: CAWSPTSGNQETQYF.

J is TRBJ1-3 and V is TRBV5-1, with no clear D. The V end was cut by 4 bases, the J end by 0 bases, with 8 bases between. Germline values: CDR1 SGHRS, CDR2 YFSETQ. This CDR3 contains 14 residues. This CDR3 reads CASSPEFSGNTIYF. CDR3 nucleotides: TGCGCCAGCAGCCCAGAGTTCTCTGGAAACACCATATATTTT. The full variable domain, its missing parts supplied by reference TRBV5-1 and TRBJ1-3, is KAGVTQTPRYLIKTRGQQVTLSCSPISGHRSVSWYQQTPGQGLQFLFEYFSETQRNKGNFPGRFSGRQFSNSRSEMNVSTLELGDSALYLCASSPEFSGNTIYFGEGSWLTVV.

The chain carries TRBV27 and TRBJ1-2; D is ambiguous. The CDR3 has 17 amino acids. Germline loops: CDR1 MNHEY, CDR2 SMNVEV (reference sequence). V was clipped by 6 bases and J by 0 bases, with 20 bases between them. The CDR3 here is CASRSDSRTPPNYGYTF. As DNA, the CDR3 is TGTGCCAGCAGATCCGATTCACGGACTCCTCCTAACTATGGCTACACCTTC.

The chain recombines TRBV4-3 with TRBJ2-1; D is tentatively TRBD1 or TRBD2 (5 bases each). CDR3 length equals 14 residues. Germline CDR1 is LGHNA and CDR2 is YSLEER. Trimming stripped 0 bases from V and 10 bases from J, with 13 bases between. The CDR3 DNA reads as TGCGCCAGCAGCCAAGAGAACACCGGGACCGAGCAGTTCTTC. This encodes CASSQENTGTEQFF.